Presented here are 6 T cell receptor beta chains from one specimen sequenced in a study of shared clonotypes between healthy human individuals. TCRdb's copy holds only in-frame clones and misses some; the assay was immunoSEQ multiplex PCR. This sample carries about 480,000 clones, almost 80% of them seen once, and the ten largest clones take around 12%. Material for sequencing was PBMCs. These receptors were collected from a woman between 35 and 50 years old in good health. Some clones in this sample may be carry-over from other donors' samples.

The J gene is TRBJ2-1, the V gene TRBV29-1; maybe TRBD2 (5 bases). The CDR3 covers 16 residues. V was pared by 2 bases and J by 0 bases, with 14 bases between. CDR1 is SQVTM and CDR2 is ANQGSEA in the germline V gene. The CDR3 nucleotides are TGCAGCGTTGAACCTAGGGCGGGCCGCTCCTACAATGAGCAGTTCTTC. This gives the protein CSVEPRAGRSYNEQFF.

This chain joins TRBV6-5 and TRBJ2-2; D remains unclear. This CDR3 has 14 amino acids. Trimming took 8 bases from V and 1 from J, leaving 11 bases between them. CDR1 is MNHEY and CDR2 is SVGAGI in the germline V gene. In DNA, the CDR3 is TGTGCCAGCCGGGTAGGGCTGAACACCGGGGAGCTGTTTTTT. Protein product: CASRVGLNTGELFF.

The chain joins TRBV7-2 to TRBJ2-5, with 7 bases fitting TRBD2. Germline trimming cut 6 bases from V and 3 bases from J; bases unmatched to any gene: 13. Germline V lookup: CDR1 SGHTA, CDR2 FQGNSA. The CDR3 has 16 amino acids. CDR3 DNA: TGTGCCAGCAGTCCGGGGGGACTCGCGACAAAAGAGACCCAGTACTTC. Translation: CASSPGGLATKETQYF.

The genes are TRBV28 and TRBJ1-5; TRBD1 matches at 8 bases. V trimming: 3 bases; J trimming: 1 base; junction bases outside the gene matches: 8. Germline CDR1 is MDHEN and CDR2 is SYDVKM. The CDR3 spans 17 residues. The CDR3, as DNA: TGTGCCAGCAGTTTCTTACAGGGGGGAGGGAGCAATCAGCCCCAGCATTTT. It yields the protein CASSFLQGGGSNQPQHF.

The rearrangement uses TRBV5-1 and TRBJ1-2; 9 bases are shared with TRBD1. V dropped 4 bases and J dropped 9; count of bases not matched to a gene: 13. The CDR3 runs to 15 residues. Germline loops: CDR1 SGHRS, CDR2 YFSETQ. CDR3 region: CASSPTSGTGSSYTF. The CDR3 nucleotides are TGCGCCAGCAGCCCGACTTCCGGGACAGGGTCCAGCTACACCTTC.

This chain links TRBV2 with TRBJ2-1; D not resolved. The germline V gene encodes CDR1 SNHLY and CDR2 FYNNEI. V lost 5 bases and J 1 base, leaving 12 bases between the germline ends. The CDR3 is 15 residues long. The CDR3 region is CASSQRTRSYNEQFF. The CDR3 DNA reads TGTGCCAGCAGTCAAAGGACCCGATCCTACAATGAGCAGTTCTTC.